This T cell receptor beta chain was sequenced for a study of monozygotic twins with inflammatory bowel disease. Regarding the study as a whole: IBD patients shared fewer clonotypes with other individuals than healthy twins, especially patients with disease activity signs.

Every TCR library used roughly 3,200 ng of total RNA. In eight separate reactions per sample, cDNA was generated. With the 5' RACE reads reprocessed, TCRdb shows one record per CDR3 protein and no DNA. This sample carries 440,000 or so distinct CDR3 sequences, with approximately 2.3% going to the ten biggest clones. On this clonotype itself: Antigen unknown.

The CDR3 is 15 residues long. V and J are TRBV21-1 and TRBJ1-3. TRBV21-1 is a pseudogene locus. The sample consisted of blood. The TCR originated in a human donor with ulcerative colitis or Crohn's disease, or a healthy co-twin of an affected twin (not recorded which). CDR3: CASRQGGDSGNTIYF.